This TCR beta chain was captured by sequencing in a study of blood T cell repertoires in COVID-19. The wider study: From the United States, Italy and Spain came samples of acute and convalescent COVID-19.

Data came from immunoSEQ multiplex PCR; TCRdb stores just in-frame clones and leaves some out. The sample shows more than 150,000 clones, around 80% of them seen only once. Trimming left V 5 bases short and J 5 bases short, with 12 bases between. Germline V gene sequence: CDR1 MNHEY, CDR2 SVGEGT. The CDR3 consists of 13 residues. In its sample, this clone was seen once. The receptor's source is a man under 40 with active or convalescent COVID-19. The sequencing input was peripheral blood. The rearrangement uses TRBV6-2 or TRBV6-3 and TRBJ2-5; D unresolved. The CDR3 loop reads CASSPLSPETQYF. CDR3 in DNA: TGTGCCAGCAGTCCCCTAAGTCCTGAGACCCAGTACTTC.